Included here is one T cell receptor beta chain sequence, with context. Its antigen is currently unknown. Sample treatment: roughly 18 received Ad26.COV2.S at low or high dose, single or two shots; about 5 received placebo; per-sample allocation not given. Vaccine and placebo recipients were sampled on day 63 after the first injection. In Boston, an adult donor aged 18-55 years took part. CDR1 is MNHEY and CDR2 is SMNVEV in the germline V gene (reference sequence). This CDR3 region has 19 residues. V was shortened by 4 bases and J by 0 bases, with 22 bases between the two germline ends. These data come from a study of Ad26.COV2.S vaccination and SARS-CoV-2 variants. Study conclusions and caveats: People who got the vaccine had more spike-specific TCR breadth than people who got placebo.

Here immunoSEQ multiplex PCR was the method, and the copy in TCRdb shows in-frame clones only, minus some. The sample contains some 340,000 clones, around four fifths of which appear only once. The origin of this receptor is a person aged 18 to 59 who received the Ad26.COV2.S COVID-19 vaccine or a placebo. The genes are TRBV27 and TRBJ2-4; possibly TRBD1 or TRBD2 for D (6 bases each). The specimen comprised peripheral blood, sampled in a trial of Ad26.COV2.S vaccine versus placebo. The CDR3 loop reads CASSSTGIGGSGAKNIQYF. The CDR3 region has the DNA TGTGCCAGCAGTTCCACCGGGATAGGGGGGTCCGGAGCCAAAAACATTCAGTACTTC.